Shown below are 21 T cell receptor beta chains from a single sample sequenced in a study of cytomegalovirus exposure and HLA in healthy donors. The PCR made use of 60 Vbeta and 13 Jbeta primers. Method: immunoSEQ multiplex PCR; TCRdb's copy keeps in-frame clones and lacks some. This sample has roughly 250,000 clones, with roughly 70% found just once. Sequencing was done on a sample of PBMCs. The source of these receptors is a female donor in good health and CMV-seronegative.

This clone was counted only a few times. This chain links TRBV19 with TRBJ2-1; D might be TRBD1 (7 bases). The germline V gene has CDR1 LNHDA and CDR2 SQIVND (reference sequence). CDR3 size: 15 residues. Trimming stripped 3 bases from V and 4 bases from J, with 13 bases between. CDR3 protein: CASSMEGQRYNEQFF. The CDR3 DNA reads as TGTGCCAGTAGTATGGAGGGACAGCGTTACAATGAGCAGTTCTTC.

The chain uses TRBV6-4 and TRBJ2-3, with 7 bases aligning to TRBD1. Trimming removed 3 bases from V and 3 bases from J; junction bases left unmatched: 0. The CDR3 runs to 13 residues. Germline loops: CDR1 MRHNA, CDR2 SNTAGT. The CDR3 region is CASSEQGTDTQYF. Here the CDR3 DNA reads TGTGCCAGCAGTGAACAGGGGACAGATACGCAGTATTTT.

The J gene is TRBJ1-1, the V gene TRBV10-3; D unclear. V gave up 0 bases and J gave up 6 bases, with 17 bases separating them. This CDR3 is built from 16 residues. Germline V gene sequence: CDR1 ENHRY, CDR2 SYGVKD. The CDR3 DNA is TGTGCCATCAGTGAGTCGGATACAGTCCGAATCGCTGAAGCTTTCTTT. The encoded protein is CAISESDTVRIAEAFF.

The chain employs TRBV7-8 and TRBJ1-6, with D perhaps matching TRBD1 (5 bases). V shed 5 bases and J shed 10 bases, with 18 bases lying between them. The CDR3 sequence is 15 residues long. Germline assignment: CDR1 SGHVS and CDR2 FQNEAQ. CDR3 residues: CASSLLIGGSSPLHF. DNA of the CDR3: TGTGCCAGCAGCCTACTTATCGGGGGTTCCTCACCCCTCCACTTT.

DNA for the CDR3: TGTGCCAGCAGGTTAGGGGACAGGGGCCCCAATCGGGGCTACACCTTC. Its translation: CASRLGDRGPNRGYTF. This chain joins TRBV2 and TRBJ1-2, with 10 bases identical to TRBD1. V lost 6 bases to trimming and J lost 8 bases; unmatched junction nucleotides: 15. The CDR3 runs 16 residues. The germline V gene has CDR1 SNHLY and CDR2 FYNNEI.

V is TRBV21-1 and J is TRBJ2-3; the table's TRBD1 call for D was not verified on the DNA. TRBV21-1 is a documented pseudogene. This CDR3 has 15 amino acids. In nucleotides, the CDR3 is TGTGCCAGCAGCCAGACAGGGCTGGAAGGAGATACGCAGTATTTT. Translating gives CASSQTGLEGDTQYF.

The V gene is TRBV27, the J gene TRBJ2-1; TRBD2 matches 14 bases. Germline trimming cut 6 bases from V and 0 bases from J; bases unmatched to any gene: 10. This CDR3 region has 19 residues. Germline V lookup: CDR1 MNHEY, CDR2 SMNVEV (reference sequence). The CDR3 protein is CASSPGLAGVLSSYNEQFF. In DNA form, the CDR3 reads TGTGCCAGCAGCCCGGGACTAGCGGGAGTTTTAAGCTCCTACAATGAGCAGTTCTTC.

The rearrangement joins TRBV10-2 to TRBJ2-7; a weak D match, TRBD2 (6 bases). CDR1 is WSHSY and CDR2 is SAAADI in the germline V gene. V lost 8 bases to trimming and J lost 4 bases, with 12 bases between them. The CDR3 has 12 amino acids. CDR3 loop: CASSGSQYEQYF. The CDR3 DNA reads as TGCGCCAGCTCCGGGAGTCAGTACGAGCAGTACTTC.

For this clone: Other DNA sequences in the sample encode the same CDR3. This sequence joins TRBV28 and TRBJ2-7, with 7 bases aligning to TRBD1. Germline V CDR1 and CDR2: MDHEN, SYDVKM. The CDR3 totals 13 residues. The V segment lost 5 bases and the J segment 0 bases; nucleotides outside the gene matches: 1. CDR3 sequence (DNA): TGTGCCAGCAGTACAGGGGTCTCCTACGAGCAGTACTTC. It is translated as CASSTGVSYEQYF.

This clone has a handful of counts. DNA of the CDR3: TGTGCCAGCTCACCAGTTCCAGGCAGAGAGACCCAGTACTTC. This encodes CASSPVPGRETQYF. The chain has TRBV18 and TRBJ2-5; D uncertain. V lost 2 bases and J lost 4, with 11 bases in between. Looked up from germline, CDR1 is KGHSH and CDR2 is LQKENI. CDR3 size: 14 residues.

V is TRBV25-1 and J is TRBJ1-2; D is ambiguous. In germline, CDR1 is MGHDK, CDR2 SYGVNS. V shed 2 bases and J shed 7 bases, with 5 bases lying between them. The CDR3 runs to 11 residues. CDR3 loop: CASSEVSGYTF. CDR3 sequence (DNA): TGTGCCAGCAGTGAAGTCTCTGGCTACACCTTC.

The rearrangement uses TRBV5-8 and TRBJ2-5; 9 bases are a match to TRBD2. The CDR3 length is 17 residues. Per the germline V gene, CDR1 is SGHTS and CDR2 is YDEGEE. V shed 0 bases and J 4 bases; nucleotides not matched to a gene: 10. CDR3 in amino acids: CASSLAAAGGPLETQYF. The CDR3 nucleotides read TGTGCCAGCAGCTTGGCGGCTGCGGGAGGGCCTTTAGAGACCCAGTACTTC.

This clone appeared once. The chain carries TRBV28 and TRBJ2-7; 11 bases align to TRBD1. CDR3 length: 16 amino acids. Germline trimming cut 4 bases from V and 4 bases from J; bases unmatched to any gene: 9. CDR1 MDHEN and CDR2 SYDVKM come from the germline V gene. The CDR3 nucleotides read TGTGCCAGCAGTTCGACGCCGGGACAGGGGGTTTACGAGCAGTACTTC. It yields the protein CASSSTPGQGVYEQYF.

The chain links TRBV5-1 to TRBJ1-5, with D uncertain. Trimming pared 0 bases from V and 1 base from J, leaving 11 bases between. The CDR3 has 16 residues. Germline CDR1 SGHRS, CDR2 YFSETQ. Here the CDR3 DNA reads TGCGCCAGCAGCTTGGTTCAAGGAGGGAGCAATCAGCCCCAGCATTTT. This encodes CASSLVQGGSNQPQHF.

The V gene is TRBV29-1, the J gene TRBJ1-5; no definite D call. The CDR3 is made up of 13 amino acids. The ends were cut back, 4 bases at V and 0 bases at J, with 7 bases in the middle. The germline V gene encodes CDR1 SQVTM and CDR2 ANQGSEA. CDR3 protein: CSVGQSSNQPQHF. The CDR3 bases are TGCAGCGTTGGGCAGTCTAGCAATCAGCCCCAGCATTTT.

The gene calls are TRBV19 and TRBJ2-5, with TRBD1 identical over 7 bases. The CDR3 is made up of 14 amino acids. V was clipped by 3 bases and J by 3 bases; unmatched bases: 4. Germline-derived CDR1 and CDR2 are LNHDA and SQIVND (reference sequence). The CDR3 nucleotides read TGTGCCAGTAGTATGTTTGGGACAGAAGAGACCCAGTACTTC. Protein product: CASSMFGTEETQYF.

This chain joins TRBV2 and TRBJ2-1, with 10 positions matching TRBD2. Germline V CDR1 and CDR2: SNHLY, FYNNEI. V gave up 5 bases and J gave up 1 base; unmatched junction bases: 23. The CDR3 loop spans 22 amino acids. CDR3 loop: CASSSPDGRKSRAGGSYNEQFF. Here the CDR3 DNA reads TGTGCCAGCAGTTCACCCGACGGACGGAAAAGTAGAGCGGGAGGGTCCTACAATGAGCAGTTCTTC.

The chain uses TRBV5-1 and TRBJ2-3; D call uncertain. This CDR3 has 14 amino acids. V was trimmed by 6 bases and J by 0 bases, leaving 11 bases between them. Germline V CDR1 and CDR2: SGHRS, YFSETQ. CDR3 sequence reads: CASTSDSSTDTQYF. CDR3 coding DNA: TGCGCCAGCACGAGCGATTCTAGCACAGATACGCAGTATTTT.

The chain carries TRBV6-1 and TRBJ2-2, with D possibly matching TRBD2 (6 bases). V lost 7 bases, J lost 3 bases, and 15 bases lay in between. This CDR3 spans 15 amino acids. CDR1 and CDR2 (germline): MNHNS, SASEGT. DNA of the CDR3: TGTGCCAGCAAAGCGGGTCTGGGAGACACCGGGGAGCTGTTTTTT. Amino acid sequence: CASKAGLGDTGELFF.

V usage is TRBV11-2 and J usage is TRBJ2-4; no clear D gene. Trimming took 0 bases from V and 5 from J, leaving 5 bases between them. Germline V lookup: CDR1 SGHAT, CDR2 FQNNGV. The CDR3 is made up of 13 amino acids. DNA of the CDR3: TGTGCCAGCAGCTTAGATCGCGAAAACATTCAGTACTTC. It encodes CASSLDRENIQYF. The full variable domain, with the rest looked up from reference TRBV11-2 and TRBJ2-4, is EAGVAQSPRYKIIEKRQSVAFWCNPISGHATLYWYQQILGQGPKLLIQFQNNGVVDDSQLPKDRFSAERLKGVDSTLKIQPAKLEDSAVYLCASSLDRENIQYFGAGTRLSVL.

V is TRBV15 and J is TRBJ2-1; D unclear. The CDR3 is 16 residues long. V lost 0 bases, J lost 0 bases, and 9 bases lay in between. Germline loops: CDR1 LNHNV, CDR2 YYDKDF (reference sequence). This CDR3 reads CATSRDRGSSYNEQFF. For the CDR3, the DNA is TGTGCCACCAGCAGAGATCGTGGCAGCTCCTACAATGAGCAGTTCTTC.